Following are 23 T cell receptor beta chains from one sample sequenced in a study of T cell responses to AZD1222 COVID-19 vaccine. The method was immunoSEQ multiplex PCR; TCRdb's version includes in-frame clones alone and lacks a portion of them. Found here are roughly 51,000 clones, roughly 85% of them singletons; the top ten hold approximately 6.5%. This specimen was peripheral blood, taken 28 days after the second AZD1222 dose. The receptors were sampled from an adult who received the AZD1222 COVID-19 vaccine.

The chain is built from TRBV29-1 and TRBJ2-7, with TRBD1 identical over 9 bases. Germline assignment: CDR1 SQVTM and CDR2 ANQGSEA. The V segment lost 1 base and the J segment 3 bases; nucleotides outside the gene matches: 1. The CDR3 runs to 13 residues. This chain's CDR3 is CSVEGGQGYEQYF. The CDR3 DNA sequence: TGCAGCGTTGAAGGGGGACAGGGCTACGAGCAGTACTTC.

This clone was observed once. This rearrangement joins TRBV7-2 to TRBJ2-7, with no clear D. Germline CDR1 reads SGHTA; CDR2 reads FQGNSA. CDR3 length equals 13 residues. V dropped 2 bases and J dropped 7 bases, with 12 bases sitting between them. CDR3 nucleotide sequence: TGTGCCAGCAGCTTAACTCCTCCCAGGGAGCAGTACTTC. Translated, it gives CASSLTPPREQYF.

The genes are TRBV5-1 and TRBJ1-1; D unclear. V was trimmed by 4 bases and J by 1 base, leaving 17 bases between them. Germline CDR1 reads SGHRS; CDR2 reads YFSETQ. The CDR3 runs 16 residues. The CDR3 spells CASSKYLNRGNTEAFF. The CDR3 DNA reads TGCGCCAGCAGCAAGTACTTGAACCGGGGGAACACTGAAGCTTTCTTT.

The genes are TRBV5-4 and TRBJ1-2; D gene unclear. CDR1 is SGHNT and CDR2 is YYREEE in the germline V gene (reference sequence). The CDR3 contains 15 residues. V lost 3 bases and J 4 bases, leaving 16 bases between the germline ends. The CDR3 sequence is CASSSQTTPGYGYTF. As DNA, the CDR3 is TGTGCCAGCAGCTCACAAACCACCCCTGGCTATGGCTACACCTTC.

This clone was counted only a few times. V usage is TRBV7-2 and J usage is TRBJ2-3, with D perhaps matching TRBD2 (6 bases). This CDR3 is built from 18 residues. Germline CDR1 SGHTA, CDR2 FQGNSA. V was cut by 0 bases and J by 2 bases, with 18 bases left in between. CDR3 DNA sequence: TGTGCCAGCAGCTTAGCACGGGGGTCGCGGAAAACCACAGATACGCAGTATTTT. Its translation is CASSLARGSRKTTDTQYF. Full variable domain (rest looked up from reference TRBV7-2 and TRBJ2-3): GAGVSQSPSNKVTEKGKDVELRCDPISGHTALYWYRQSLGQGLEFLIYFQGNSAPDKSGLPSDRFSAERTGGSVSTLTIQRTQQEDSAVYLCASSLARGSRKTTDTQYFGPGTRLTVL.

This sequence joins TRBV19 and TRBJ2-2; D may match TRBD1 or TRBD2 (5 bases each). Germline V CDR1 and CDR2: LNHDA, SQIVND (reference sequence). The V and J ends lost 6 bases and 4 bases respectively, with 15 bases between them. The CDR3 is 15 amino acids. CDR3 sequence: CASSSGLGGTGELFF. The CDR3 region has the DNA TGTGCCAGTAGCTCGGGGCTTGGGGGCACCGGGGAGCTGTTTTTT.

The CDR3 DNA reads TGTGCCAGCAGCCACGGACAGGGGCGGGATACGCAGTATTTT. It specifies CASSHGQGRDTQYF. This chain uses TRBV3-1 (or the pseudogene TRBV3-2) with TRBJ2-3; 9 nucleotides agree with TRBD1. The CDR3 covers 14 residues. Germline lookup yields CDR1 LGHDT and CDR2 YNNKEL (reference sequence). J was trimmed by 6 bases and V by 3 bases; bases with no gene match: 4.

The rearrangement joins TRBV11-3 to TRBJ1-3; D uncertain. Germline loops: CDR1 SGHNT, CDR2 YENEEA. The CDR3 contains 14 residues. V lost 0 bases and J lost 2, with 5 bases in between. The CDR3 DNA is TGTGCCAGCAGCTTAGAGGGAACTGGAAACACCATATATTTT. It specifies CASSLEGTGNTIYF.

V is TRBV4-2 and J is TRBJ2-1; 13 bases fit TRBD2. The CDR3 totals 15 residues. Germline CDR1 reads LGHNA; CDR2 reads YNFKEQ. V lost 1 base to trimming and J lost 9 bases; unmatched junction nucleotides: 3. Here the CDR3 DNA reads TGTGCCAGCAGCCAAGGGACTAGCGGGAGCGTTGAGCAGTTCTTC. Residues: CASSQGTSGSVEQFF.

The V gene is TRBV9, the J gene TRBJ2-3; D is undetermined. CDR3 length: 14 residues. V lost 3 bases, J lost 5 bases, and 13 bases lay in between. Germline V lookup: CDR1 SGDLS, CDR2 YYNGEE. CDR3 amino acids: CASSARTYIDTQYF. CDR3 DNA: TGTGCCAGCAGCGCTCGGACGTACATAGATACGCAGTATTTT.

This chain connects TRBV4-1 to TRBJ1-2; D is undetermined. The CDR3 spans 15 residues. With 0 bases removed from V and 0 bases from J, the gap between germline ends came to 8 bases. Germline V gene sequence: CDR1 MGHRA, CDR2 YSYEKL. In DNA, the CDR3 is TGCGCCAGCAGCCAAGAGGGCAAATCTAACTATGGCTACACCTTC. Its protein product is CASSQEGKSNYGYTF.

The table lists this clone with a few counts. CDR3 loop: CSASPDRGDNEQFF. The CDR3 DNA follows: TGCAGTGCTAGTCCGGACAGGGGGGACAATGAGCAGTTCTTC. The chain has TRBV20-1 and TRBJ2-1, with TRBD1 matching over 10 bases. Germline CDR1 reads DFQATT; CDR2 reads SNEGSKA (reference sequence). The CDR3 consists of 14 residues. V lost 3 bases, J lost 5 bases, and 4 bases stayed unmatched.

This chain joins TRBV2 and TRBJ2-7; D gene ambiguous. Germline loops: CDR1 SNHLY, CDR2 FYNNEI. V was clipped by 7 bases and J by 6 bases, with 10 bases between them. The CDR3 loop spans 11 amino acids. The CDR3: CASTEISEQYF. For the CDR3, the DNA is TGTGCCAGCACGGAGATTTCCGAGCAGTACTTC. The variable domain in full, with the rest retrieved from reference TRBV2 and TRBJ2-7, is EPEVTQTPSHQVTQMGQEVILRCVPISNHLYFYWYRQILGQKVEFLVSFYNNEISEKSEIFDDQFSVERPDGSNFTLKIRSTKLEDSAMYFCASTEISEQYFGPGTRLTVT.

The J gene is TRBJ2-1, the V gene TRBV15; D call uncertain. The CDR3 covers 15 residues. Germline assignment: CDR1 LNHNV and CDR2 YYDKDF (reference sequence). Deletions cut 5 bases from V and 4 bases from J, with 15 bases between. CDR3 in DNA: TGTGCCACCAGCCACCCGGTCGGCAATTACAATGAGCAGTTCTTC. Protein: CATSHPVGNYNEQFF.

The V gene is TRBV11-2, the J gene TRBJ2-2; D gene ambiguous. Deletions cut 0 bases from V and 8 bases from J, with 10 bases between. The length of the CDR3 is 14 residues. Germline values: CDR1 SGHAT, CDR2 FQNNGV. CDR3 nucleotides: TGTGCCAGCAGCTTAGATCTGTACCCGGGGGAGCTGTTTTTT. It codes for CASSLDLYPGELFF.

The V call is TRBV6-5, the J call TRBJ2-7; 10 bases are a match to TRBD2. This CDR3 has 15 amino acids. CDR1 is MNHEY, CDR2 SVGAGI, per germline. V gave up 6 bases and J gave up 8 bases; unmatched junction bases: 13. The CDR3 region is CASRTTGTSVIKQYF. CDR3 in DNA: TGTGCCAGCAGGACGACCGGGACTAGCGTTATAAAGCAGTACTTC.

This sequence joins TRBV1 and TRBJ2-1; TRBD2, the D gene given by the table, was not confirmed from the DNA. TRBV1 is tagged as a pseudogene. This CDR3 contains 16 residues. CDR3 DNA: TGCACCAGCAGCCAAGAAGGTCGGGAGGTCATTGGTGAGCAGTTCTTC. Its protein is CTSSQEGREVIGEQFF.

The chain joins TRBV6-2 or TRBV6-3 to TRBJ2-2, with TRBD1 matching 7 bases. V was pared by 5 bases and J by 5 bases, with 2 bases of the junction left unmatched. The CDR3 sequence is 13 residues long. The germline CDR1 and CDR2 sequences are MNHEY and SVGEGT. The CDR3 spells CASSHRGTGELFF. CDR3 sequence (DNA): TGTGCCAGCAGTCACAGGGGTACCGGGGAGCTGTTTTTT.

This clone was seen once. The V call is TRBV5-5, the J call TRBJ2-3; 13 positions agree with TRBD2. CDR1 SGHKS and CDR2 YYEKEE come from the germline V gene (reference sequence). The CDR3 extends over 16 amino acids. Trimming at V came to 2 bases and at J to 4 bases, leaving 4 bases not matched to a gene. The CDR3 loop reads CASSLTGTSGADTQYF. The CDR3 region has the DNA TGTGCCAGCAGCTTAACCGGGACTAGCGGGGCAGATACGCAGTATTTT.

The J gene is TRBJ1-5, the V gene TRBV7-2; 7 bases are shared with TRBD1. The CDR3 is made up of 15 amino acids. The germline CDR1 and CDR2 sequences are SGHTA and FQGNSA. V was pared by 1 base and J by 6 bases, with 6 bases of the junction left unmatched. DNA of the CDR3: TGTGCCAGCAGCTTAGTGCAGGGGGGCGGTCAGCCCCAGCATTTT. It yields the protein CASSLVQGGGQPQHF.

This clone occurred once. The chain employs TRBV10-3 and TRBJ2-7; the match to TRBD2 covers 11 bases. V gave up 4 bases and J gave up 3 bases; unmatched junction bases: 5. The CDR3 consists of 15 residues. Germline CDR1 and CDR2: ENHRY and SYGVKD. CDR3 sequence (DNA): TGTGCCATCAGTGGCTCGACTAGCGGGATCTACGAGCAGTACTTC. Residues: CAISGSTSGIYEQYF.

CDR3 amino acids: CASTPTGSSYNEQFF. CDR3 sequence (DNA): TGTGCCAGCACCCCAACGGGGAGCTCCTACAATGAGCAGTTCTTC. The chain uses TRBV7-2 and TRBJ2-1; tentatively, D is TRBD2 (5 bases). Per the germline V gene, CDR1 is SGHTA and CDR2 is FQGNSA. The V end was cut by 7 bases, the J end by 0 bases, with 13 bases between. This CDR3 region has 15 residues.

The rearrangement joins TRBV28 to TRBJ2-3; a possible D gene is TRBD1 (5 bases). Germline V gene data show CDR1 as MDHEN and CDR2 as SYDVKM. V lost 6 bases and J lost 2, with 12 bases in between. CDR3 length: 14 residues. Here the CDR3 reads CASRPQGDTDTQYF. The CDR3 DNA reads as TGTGCCAGCAGACCCCAAGGGGACACAGATACGCAGTATTTT. Using reference TRBV28 and TRBJ2-3 for the parts outside the CDR3, the full variable domain is DVKVTQSSRYLVKRTGEKVFLECVQDMDHENMFWYRQDPGLGLRLIYFSYDVKMKEKGDIPEGYSVSREKKERFSLILESASTNQTSMYLCASRPQGDTDTQYFGPGTRLTVL.